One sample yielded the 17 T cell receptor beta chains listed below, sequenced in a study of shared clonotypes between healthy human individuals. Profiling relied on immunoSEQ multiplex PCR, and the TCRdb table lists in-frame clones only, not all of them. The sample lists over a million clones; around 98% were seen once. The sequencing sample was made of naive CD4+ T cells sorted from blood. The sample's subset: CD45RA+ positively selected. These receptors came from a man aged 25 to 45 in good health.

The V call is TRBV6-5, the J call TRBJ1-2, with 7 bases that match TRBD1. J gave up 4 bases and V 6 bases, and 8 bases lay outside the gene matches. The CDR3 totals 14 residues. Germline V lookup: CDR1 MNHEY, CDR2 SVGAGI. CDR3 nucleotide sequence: TGTGCCAGCAGGGCTTTTGGGACAGTCTATGGCTACACCTTC. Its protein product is CASRAFGTVYGYTF.

CDR3 nucleotides: TGTGCCAGCTGGGTGAGCGGGAGGGCCTACAATGAGCAGTTCTTC. It translates to CASWVSGRAYNEQFF. The V gene is TRBV11-2, the J gene TRBJ2-1; 10 bases are shared with TRBD2. Germline V gene sequence: CDR1 SGHAT, CDR2 FQNNGV. V lost 8 bases, J lost 2 bases, and 6 bases stayed unmatched. This CDR3 has 15 amino acids.

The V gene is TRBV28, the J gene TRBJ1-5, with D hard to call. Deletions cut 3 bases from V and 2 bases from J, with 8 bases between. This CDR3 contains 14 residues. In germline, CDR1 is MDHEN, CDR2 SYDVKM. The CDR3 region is CASSFRPGNQPQHF. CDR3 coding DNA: TGTGCCAGCAGTTTTAGACCGGGCAATCAGCCCCAGCATTTT.

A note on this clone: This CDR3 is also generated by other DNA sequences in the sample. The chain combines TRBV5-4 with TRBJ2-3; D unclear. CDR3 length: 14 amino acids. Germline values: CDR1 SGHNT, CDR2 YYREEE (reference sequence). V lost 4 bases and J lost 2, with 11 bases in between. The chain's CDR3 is CASSLASATDTQYF. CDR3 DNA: TGTGCCAGCAGCCTGGCCTCGGCCACAGATACGCAGTATTTT.

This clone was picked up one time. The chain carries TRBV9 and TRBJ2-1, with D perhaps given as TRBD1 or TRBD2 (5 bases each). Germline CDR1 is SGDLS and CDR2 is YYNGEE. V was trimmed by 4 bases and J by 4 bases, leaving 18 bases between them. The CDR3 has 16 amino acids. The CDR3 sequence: CASSPRGVPQYNEQFF. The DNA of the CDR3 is TGTGCCAGCAGCCCCAGAGGGGTGCCCCAATACAATGAGCAGTTCTTC.

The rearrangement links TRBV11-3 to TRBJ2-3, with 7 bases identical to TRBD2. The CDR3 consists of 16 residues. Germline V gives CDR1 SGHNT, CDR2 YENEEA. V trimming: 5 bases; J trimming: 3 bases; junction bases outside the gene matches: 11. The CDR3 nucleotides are TGTGCCAGCAGCCGGAAGGTAGCGGGTGGTACAGATACGCAGTATTTT. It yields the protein CASSRKVAGGTDTQYF.

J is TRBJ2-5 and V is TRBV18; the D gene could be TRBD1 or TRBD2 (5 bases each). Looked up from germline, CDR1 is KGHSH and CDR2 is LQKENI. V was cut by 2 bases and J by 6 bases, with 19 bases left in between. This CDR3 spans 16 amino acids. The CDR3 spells CASSPIPGQPGKTQYF. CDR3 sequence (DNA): TGTGCCAGCTCACCAATCCCGGGGCAGCCTGGAAAGACCCAGTACTTC.

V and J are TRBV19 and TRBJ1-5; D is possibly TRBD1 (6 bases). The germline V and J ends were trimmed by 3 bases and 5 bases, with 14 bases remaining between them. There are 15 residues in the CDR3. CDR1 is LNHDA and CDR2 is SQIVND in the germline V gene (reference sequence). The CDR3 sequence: CASSIGQWRDQPQHF. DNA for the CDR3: TGTGCCAGTAGTATCGGACAGTGGCGGGATCAGCCCCAGCATTTT.

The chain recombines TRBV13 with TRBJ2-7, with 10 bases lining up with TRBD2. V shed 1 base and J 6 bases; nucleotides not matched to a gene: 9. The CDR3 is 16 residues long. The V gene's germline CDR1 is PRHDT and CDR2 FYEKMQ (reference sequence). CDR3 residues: CASSLDGTSVRSEQYF. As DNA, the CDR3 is TGTGCCAGCAGCTTAGATGGGACTAGCGTCCGAAGCGAGCAGTACTTC.

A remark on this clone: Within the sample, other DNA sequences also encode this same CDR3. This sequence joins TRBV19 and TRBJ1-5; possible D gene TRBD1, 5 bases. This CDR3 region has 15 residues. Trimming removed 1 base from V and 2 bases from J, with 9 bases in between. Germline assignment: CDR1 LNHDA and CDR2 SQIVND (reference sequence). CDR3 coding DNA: TGTGCCAGTAGTATAGGGAGGGGTGGCAATCAGCCCCAGCATTTT. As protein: CASSIGRGGNQPQHF.

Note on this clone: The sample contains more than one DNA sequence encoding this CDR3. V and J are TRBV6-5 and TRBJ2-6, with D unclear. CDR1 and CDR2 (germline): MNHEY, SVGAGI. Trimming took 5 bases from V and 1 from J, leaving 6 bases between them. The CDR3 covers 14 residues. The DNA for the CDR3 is TGTGCCAGCAGTCGGGCTTCTGGGGCCAACGTCCTGACTTTC. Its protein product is CASSRASGANVLTF.

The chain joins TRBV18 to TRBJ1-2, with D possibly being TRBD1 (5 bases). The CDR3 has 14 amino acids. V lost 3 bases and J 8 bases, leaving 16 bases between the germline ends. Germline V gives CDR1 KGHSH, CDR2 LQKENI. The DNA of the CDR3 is TGTGCCAGCTCACCTCTTCGGGGGGAGAAGGGCTACACCTTC. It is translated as CASSPLRGEKGYTF.

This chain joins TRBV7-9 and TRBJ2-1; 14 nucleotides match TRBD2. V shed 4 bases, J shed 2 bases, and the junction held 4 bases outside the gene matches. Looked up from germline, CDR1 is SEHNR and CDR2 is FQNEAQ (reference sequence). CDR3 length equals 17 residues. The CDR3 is CASSSTTSGRAYNEQFF. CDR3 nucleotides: TGTGCCAGCAGCTCGACGACTAGCGGGAGGGCCTACAATGAGCAGTTCTTC.

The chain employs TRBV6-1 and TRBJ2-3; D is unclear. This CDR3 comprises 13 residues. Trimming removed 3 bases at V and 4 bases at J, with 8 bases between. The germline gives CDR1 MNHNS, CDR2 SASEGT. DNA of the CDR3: TGTGCCAGCAGTGAGGGTGGGCCAGATACGCAGTATTTT. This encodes CASSEGGPDTQYF.

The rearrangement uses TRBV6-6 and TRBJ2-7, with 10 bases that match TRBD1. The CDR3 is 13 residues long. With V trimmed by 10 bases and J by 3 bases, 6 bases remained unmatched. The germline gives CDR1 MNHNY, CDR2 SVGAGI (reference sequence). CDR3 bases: TGTGCCACCAGACAGGGGGCAATCTACGAGCAGTACTTC. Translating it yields CATRQGAIYEQYF.

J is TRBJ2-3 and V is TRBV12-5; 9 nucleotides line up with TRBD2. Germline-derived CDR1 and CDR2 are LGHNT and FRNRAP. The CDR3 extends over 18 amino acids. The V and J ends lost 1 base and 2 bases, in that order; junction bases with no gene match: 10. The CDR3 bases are TGTGCTAGTGGTTTGGGACCCCATAGCGGGAGTAACACAGATACGCAGTATTTT. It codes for CASGLGPHSGSNTDTQYF.

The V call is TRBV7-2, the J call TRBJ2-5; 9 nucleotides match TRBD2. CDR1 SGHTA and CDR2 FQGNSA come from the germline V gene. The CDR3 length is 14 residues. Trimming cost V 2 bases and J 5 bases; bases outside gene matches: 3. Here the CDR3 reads CASSLRREGETQYF. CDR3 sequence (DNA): TGTGCCAGCAGCTTACGGCGGGAGGGGGAGACCCAGTACTTC.